The 13 T cell receptor beta chains presented below share a single source sample, sequenced in a study of stem cell transplantation in POMP-related autoinflammatory disease. Here immunoSEQ multiplex PCR was the method, and the copy in TCRdb shows in-frame clones only, minus some. The data contain some 65,000 clones, approximately 90% of them singletons. The input for sequencing was CD4+ T cells from PBMCs, taken after stem cell transplantation. The receptors derive from a human patient with POMP-related autoinflammation and immune dysregulation (PRAID). Some T cells could come from the graft donor.

This chain joins TRBV9 and TRBJ1-5, with D possibly TRBD1 on 6 matching bases. V gave up 5 bases and J gave up 5 bases, with 8 bases separating them. Germline-derived CDR1 and CDR2 are SGDLS and YYNGEE. CDR3 length: 12 amino acids. The CDR3 sequence: CASRKGDQPQHF. The CDR3 DNA reads TGTGCCAGCAGAAAGGGGGATCAGCCCCAGCATTTT. Full variable domain (rest looked up from reference TRBV9 and TRBJ1-5): DSGVTQTPKHLITATGQRVTLRCSPRSGDLSVYWYQQSLDQGLQFLIQYYNGEERAKGNILERFSAQQFPDLHSELNLSSLELGDSALYFCASRKGDQPQHFGDGTRLSIL.

Turning to this clone: Other nucleotide sequences from this sample produce the same CDR3. The chain joins TRBV15 to TRBJ2-7; D gene ambiguous. This CDR3 has 12 amino acids. Trimming took 0 bases from V and 5 from J, leaving 5 bases between them. Germline CDR1 is LNHNV and CDR2 is YYDKDF (reference sequence). Here the CDR3 DNA reads TGTGCCACCAGCAGAGATCGAGACGAGCAGTACTTC. Protein sequence: CATSRDRDEQYF. Drawing the rest from reference TRBV15 and TRBJ2-7, the complete variable domain is DAMVIQNPRYQVTQFGKPVTLSCSQTLNHNVMYWYQQKSSQAPKLLFHYYDKDFNNEADTPDNFQSRRPNTSFCFLDIRSPGLGDTAMYLCATSRDRDEQYFGPGTRLTVT.

This chain links TRBV25-1 with TRBJ2-5, with D possibly TRBD1 on 6 matching bases. Germline V gene data show CDR1 as MGHDK and CDR2 as SYGVNS. V lost 2 bases and J 5 bases, leaving 9 bases between the germline ends. The CDR3 sequence is 13 residues long. CDR3 sequence: CASSETGSETQYF. DNA for the CDR3: TGTGCCAGCAGTGAAACAGGGTCGGAGACCCAGTACTTC.

This clone showed up just once. This sequence joins TRBV28 and TRBJ2-7, with unresolved D. V lost 6 bases, J lost 5 bases, and 11 bases lay in between. This CDR3 contains 12 residues. Germline-derived CDR1 and CDR2 are MDHEN and SYDVKM. Here the CDR3 reads CASSQVVHEQYF. The CDR3 DNA sequence: TGTGCCAGCAGCCAGGTTGTCCACGAGCAGTACTTC.

The genes are TRBV5-1 and TRBJ2-3, with 13 bases aligning to TRBD2. The CDR3 extends over 15 amino acids. J was trimmed by 7 bases and V by 3 bases; bases with no gene match: 5. Germline-derived CDR1 and CDR2 are SGHRS and YFSETQ. As DNA, the CDR3 is TGCGCCAGCAGCTCAACTAGCGGGAGGGCCCATACGCAGTATTTT. Its protein product is CASSSTSGRAHTQYF. Looking up the rest from reference TRBV5-1 and TRBJ2-3 gives the full variable domain: KAGVTQTPRYLIKTRGQQVTLSCSPISGHRSVSWYQQTPGQGLQFLFEYFSETQRNKGNFPGRFSGRQFSNSRSEMNVSTLELGDSALYLCASSSTSGRAHTQYFGPGTRLTVL.

The chain employs TRBV10-2 and TRBJ1-5; D unclear. CDR3 length equals 12 residues. Germline CDR1 is WSHSY and CDR2 is SAAADI. V was cut by 0 bases and J by 5 bases, with 2 bases left in between. The CDR3 DNA reads as TGCGCCAGCAGTGAGTCCTATCAGCCCCAGCATTTT. Its translation: CASSESYQPQHF.

The J gene is TRBJ2-3, the V gene TRBV7-9; 13 nucleotides match TRBD2. The CDR3 consists of 16 residues. Germline V gene data show CDR1 as SEHNR and CDR2 as FQNEAQ (reference sequence). V lost 1 base, J lost 3 bases, and 1 base stayed unmatched. Here the CDR3 reads CASSLVLAGGTDTQYF. In nucleotides, the CDR3 is TGTGCCAGCAGCTTAGTACTAGCGGGAGGGACAGATACGCAGTATTTT.

The chain is built from TRBV19 and TRBJ1-1, with D tentatively TRBD1 (6 bases). Trimming cost V 6 bases and J 6 bases, with 17 bases left between them. Germline lookup yields CDR1 LNHDA and CDR2 SQIVND (reference sequence). The CDR3 has 14 amino acids. The CDR3 spells CASSRRGAFPEAFF. The CDR3 coding sequence is TGTGCCAGTAGCCGACGGGGGGCATTCCCTGAAGCTTTCTTT.

The rearrangement links TRBV7-9 to TRBJ2-3; D is possibly TRBD1 (6 bases). Trimming stripped 1 base from V and 14 bases from J, with 16 bases between. This CDR3 is built from 13 residues. Germline V gene lookup returns CDR1 SEHNR and CDR2 FQNEAQ (reference sequence). CDR3 sequence reads: CASSLEGQGRMYF. The CDR3 DNA reads TGTGCCAGCAGCTTAGAGGGGCAGGGGCGTATGTATTTT.

This clone was observed a single time. This chain joins TRBV6-5 and TRBJ1-1, with D possibly TRBD1 on 6 matching bases. Trimming pared 7 bases from V and 5 bases from J, leaving 14 bases between. This CDR3 spans 13 amino acids. Germline CDR1 MNHEY, CDR2 SVGAGI. The CDR3 nucleotides read TGTGCCAGCATCACCGGGGGGCGGACTGAAGCTTTCTTT. Encoded protein: CASITGGRTEAFF.

This clone showed up just once. The chain links TRBV10-3 to TRBJ2-6; the D is unclear. V was clipped by 3 bases and J by 1 base, with 4 bases between them. CDR3 length: 14 amino acids. Germline values: CDR1 ENHRY, CDR2 SYGVKD. The CDR3 nucleotides are TGTGCCATCAGTGATGGATCTGGGGCCAACGTCCTGACTTTC. Protein product: CAISDGSGANVLTF.

The chain is built from TRBV7-3 and TRBJ1-2; D may be TRBD1 (5 bases). Trimming left V 0 bases short and J 2 bases short, with 13 bases between. Germline V CDR1 and CDR2: SGHTA, FQGTGA. The CDR3 runs 16 residues. In nucleotides, the CDR3 is TGTGCCAGCAGCTTAACGGGAGGGGAGGAAAACTATGGCTACACCTTC. As protein: CASSLTGGEENYGYTF.

The chain recombines TRBV28 with TRBJ2-7; 7 bases are shared with TRBD2. Germline V gene lookup returns CDR1 MDHEN and CDR2 SYDVKM. J was trimmed by 3 bases and V by 5 bases; bases with no gene match: 7. This CDR3 is 14 amino acids long. For the CDR3, the DNA is TGTGCCAGCAGTCCCGGGACTACCCTCTACGAGCAGTACTTC. Translated: CASSPGTTLYEQYF.